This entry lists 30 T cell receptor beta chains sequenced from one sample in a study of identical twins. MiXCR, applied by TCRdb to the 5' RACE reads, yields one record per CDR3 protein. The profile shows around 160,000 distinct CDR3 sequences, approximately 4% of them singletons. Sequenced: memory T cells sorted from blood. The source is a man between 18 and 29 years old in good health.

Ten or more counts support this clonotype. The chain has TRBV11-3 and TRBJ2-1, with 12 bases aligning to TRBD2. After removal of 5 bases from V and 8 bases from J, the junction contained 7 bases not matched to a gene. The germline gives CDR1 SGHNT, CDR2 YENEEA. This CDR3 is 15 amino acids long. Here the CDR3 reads CASSETSGRRYEQFF. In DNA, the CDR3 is TGTGCCAGCAGCGAGACTAGCGGGAGACGTTATGAGCAGTTCTTC.

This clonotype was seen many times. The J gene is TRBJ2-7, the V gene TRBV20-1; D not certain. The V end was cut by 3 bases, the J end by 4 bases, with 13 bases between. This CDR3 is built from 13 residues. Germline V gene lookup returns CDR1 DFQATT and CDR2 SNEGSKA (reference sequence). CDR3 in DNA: TGCAGTGCTAGCGCGTCTAGAGTATACGAGCAGTACTTC. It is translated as CSASASRVYEQYF.

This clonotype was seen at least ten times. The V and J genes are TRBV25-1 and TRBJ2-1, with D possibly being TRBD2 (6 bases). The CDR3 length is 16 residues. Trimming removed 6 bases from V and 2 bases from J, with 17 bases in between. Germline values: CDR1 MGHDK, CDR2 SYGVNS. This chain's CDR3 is CASRGKPGEAYNEQFF. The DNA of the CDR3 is TGTGCCAGCAGGGGCAAGCCGGGGGAGGCCTACAATGAGCAGTTCTTC.

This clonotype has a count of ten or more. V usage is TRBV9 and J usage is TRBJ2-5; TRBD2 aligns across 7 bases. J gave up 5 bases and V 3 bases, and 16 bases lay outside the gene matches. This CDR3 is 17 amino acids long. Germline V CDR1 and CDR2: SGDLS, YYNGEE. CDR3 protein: CASSAHWRSRGGETQYF. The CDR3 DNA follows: TGTGCCAGCAGCGCACACTGGCGGTCGAGGGGAGGGGAGACCCAGTACTTC.

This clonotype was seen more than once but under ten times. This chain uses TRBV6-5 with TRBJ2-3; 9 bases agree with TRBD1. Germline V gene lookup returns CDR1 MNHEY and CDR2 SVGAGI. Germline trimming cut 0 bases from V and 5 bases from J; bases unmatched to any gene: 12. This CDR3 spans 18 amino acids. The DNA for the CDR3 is TGTGCCAGCAGTTACTCTCGGCCGGGACAGGGCCGGAGAGATACGCAGTATTTT. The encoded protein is CASSYSRPGQGRRDTQYF.

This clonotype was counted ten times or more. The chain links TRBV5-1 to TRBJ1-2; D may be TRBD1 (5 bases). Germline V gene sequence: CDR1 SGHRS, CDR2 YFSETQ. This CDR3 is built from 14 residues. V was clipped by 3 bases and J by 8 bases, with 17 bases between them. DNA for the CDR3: TGCGCCAGCAGCTCTACAGGCCCGGGAGAGGGCTACACCTTC. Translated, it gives CASSSTGPGEGYTF. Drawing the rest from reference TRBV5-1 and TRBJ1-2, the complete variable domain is KAGVTQTPRYLIKTRGQQVTLSCSPISGHRSVSWYQQTPGQGLQFLFEYFSETQRNKGNFPGRFSGRQFSNSRSEMNVSTLELGDSALYLCASSSTGPGEGYTFGSGTRLTVV.

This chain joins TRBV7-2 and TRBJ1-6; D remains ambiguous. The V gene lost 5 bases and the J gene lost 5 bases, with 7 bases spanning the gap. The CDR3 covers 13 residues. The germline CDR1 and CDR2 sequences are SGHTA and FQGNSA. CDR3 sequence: CASSLQNNSPLHF. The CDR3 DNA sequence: TGTGCCAGCAGCCTACAGAATAATTCACCCCTCCACTTT.

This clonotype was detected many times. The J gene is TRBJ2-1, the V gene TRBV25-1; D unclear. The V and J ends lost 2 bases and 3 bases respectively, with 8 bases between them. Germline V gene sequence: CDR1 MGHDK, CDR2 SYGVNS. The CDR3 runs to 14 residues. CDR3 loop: CASSEPEYYNEQFF. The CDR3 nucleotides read TGTGCCAGCAGTGAACCGGAATACTACAATGAGCAGTTCTTC.

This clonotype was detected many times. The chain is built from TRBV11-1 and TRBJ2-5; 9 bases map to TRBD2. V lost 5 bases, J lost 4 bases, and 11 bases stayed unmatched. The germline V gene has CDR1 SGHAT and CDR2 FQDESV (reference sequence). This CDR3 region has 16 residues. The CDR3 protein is CASSRRTSVNRETQYF. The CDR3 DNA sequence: TGTGCCAGCAGCCGCCGGACTAGCGTCAACCGAGAGACCCAGTACTTC.

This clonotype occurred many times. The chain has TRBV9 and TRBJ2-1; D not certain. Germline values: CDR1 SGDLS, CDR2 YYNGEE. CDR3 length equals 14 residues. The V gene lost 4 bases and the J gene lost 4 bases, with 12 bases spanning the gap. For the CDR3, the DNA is TGTGCCAGCAGCTCGTCGTCCCATTACAATGAGCAGTTCTTC. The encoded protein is CASSSSSHYNEQFF.

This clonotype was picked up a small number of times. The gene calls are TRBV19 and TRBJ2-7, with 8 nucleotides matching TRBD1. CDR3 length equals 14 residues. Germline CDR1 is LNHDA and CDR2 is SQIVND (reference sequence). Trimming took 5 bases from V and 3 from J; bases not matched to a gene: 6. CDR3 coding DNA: TGTGCCAGTAGTTCTCGGGACAGGAGCTACGAGCAGTACTTC. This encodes CASSSRDRSYEQYF.

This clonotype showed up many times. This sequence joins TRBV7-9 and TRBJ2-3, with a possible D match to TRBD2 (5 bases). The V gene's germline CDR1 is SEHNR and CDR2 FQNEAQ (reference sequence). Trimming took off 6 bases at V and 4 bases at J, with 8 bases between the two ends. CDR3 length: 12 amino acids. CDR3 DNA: TGTGCCAGCAGATGGACTGCAGATACGCAGTATTTT. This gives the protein CASRWTADTQYF.

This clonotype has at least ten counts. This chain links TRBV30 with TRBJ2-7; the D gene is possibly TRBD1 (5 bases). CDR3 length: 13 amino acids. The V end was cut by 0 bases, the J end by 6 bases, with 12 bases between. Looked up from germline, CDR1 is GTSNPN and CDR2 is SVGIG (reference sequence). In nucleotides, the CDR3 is TGTGCCTGGAGTGTTCAAGGGGCCGGCGAGCAGTACGTC. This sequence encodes CAWSVQGAGEQYV.

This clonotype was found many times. CDR3 sequence reads: CASTLRPGPNYGYTF. DNA of the CDR3: TGTGCCAGCACCCTTAGACCCGGCCCGAACTATGGCTACACCTTC. The chain joins TRBV9 to TRBJ1-2; D is ambiguous. Germline V lookup: CDR1 SGDLS, CDR2 YYNGEE. Trimming cost V 6 bases and J 2 bases, with 17 bases left between them. There are 15 residues in the CDR3.

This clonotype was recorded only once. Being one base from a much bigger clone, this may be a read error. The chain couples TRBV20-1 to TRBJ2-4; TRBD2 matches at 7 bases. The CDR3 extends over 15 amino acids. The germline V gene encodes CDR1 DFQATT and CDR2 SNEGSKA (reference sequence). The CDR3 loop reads CSAHHRGRAKNILYF. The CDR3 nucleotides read TGCAGTGCCCACCACCGGGGGAGGGCCAAAAACATTCTGTACTTC.

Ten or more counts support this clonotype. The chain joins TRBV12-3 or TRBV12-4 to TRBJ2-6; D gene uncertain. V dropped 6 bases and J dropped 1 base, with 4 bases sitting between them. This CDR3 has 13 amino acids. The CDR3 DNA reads TGTGCCAGCAGGGAATCTGGGGCCAACGTCCTGACTTTC. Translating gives CASRESGANVLTF.

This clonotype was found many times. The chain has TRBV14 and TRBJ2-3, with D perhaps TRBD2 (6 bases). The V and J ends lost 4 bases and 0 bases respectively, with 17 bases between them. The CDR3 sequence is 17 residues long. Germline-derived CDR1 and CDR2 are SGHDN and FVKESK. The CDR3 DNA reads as TGTGCCAGCAGCCGAGAGGTGGCGGGGAGAAGCACAGATACGCAGTATTTT. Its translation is CASSREVAGRSTDTQYF.

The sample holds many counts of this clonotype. This CDR3 reads CASSSDRGRETQYF. The CDR3 DNA sequence: TGTGCCAGCAGCTCCGACAGGGGGCGCGAGACCCAGTACTTC. The chain uses TRBV7-2 and TRBJ2-5, with TRBD1 matching 10 bases. Germline CDR1 reads SGHTA; CDR2 reads FQGNSA. CDR3 length: 14 amino acids. V lost 4 bases, J lost 5 bases, and 4 bases stayed unmatched.

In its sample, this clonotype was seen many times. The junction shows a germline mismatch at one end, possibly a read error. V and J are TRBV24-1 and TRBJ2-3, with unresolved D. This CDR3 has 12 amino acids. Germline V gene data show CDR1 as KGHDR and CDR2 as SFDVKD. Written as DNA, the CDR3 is TGTGCCACCAGTGATTTTGGCAGGAGCAATAGTTTT. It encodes CATSDFGRSNSF.

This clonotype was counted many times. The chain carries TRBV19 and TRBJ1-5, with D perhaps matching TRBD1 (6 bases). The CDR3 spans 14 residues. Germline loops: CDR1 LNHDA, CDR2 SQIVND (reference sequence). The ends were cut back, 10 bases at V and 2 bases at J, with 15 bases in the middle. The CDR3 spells CATREGGGNQPQHF. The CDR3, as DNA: TGTGCCACACGAGAGGGGGGAGGCAATCAGCCCCAGCATTTT.

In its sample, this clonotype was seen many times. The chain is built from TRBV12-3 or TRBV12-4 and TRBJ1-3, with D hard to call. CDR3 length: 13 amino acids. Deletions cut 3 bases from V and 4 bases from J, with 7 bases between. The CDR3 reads CASSLAGGNTIYF. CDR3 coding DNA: TGTGCCAGCAGTTTGGCGGGGGGAAACACCATATATTTT.

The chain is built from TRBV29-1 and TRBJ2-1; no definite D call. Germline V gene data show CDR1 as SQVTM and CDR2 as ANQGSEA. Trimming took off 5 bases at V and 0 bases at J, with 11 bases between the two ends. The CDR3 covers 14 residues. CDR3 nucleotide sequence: TGCAGCGTTAGGCGGCCTAGCTCCTACAATGAGCAGTTCTTC. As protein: CSVRRPSSYNEQFF.

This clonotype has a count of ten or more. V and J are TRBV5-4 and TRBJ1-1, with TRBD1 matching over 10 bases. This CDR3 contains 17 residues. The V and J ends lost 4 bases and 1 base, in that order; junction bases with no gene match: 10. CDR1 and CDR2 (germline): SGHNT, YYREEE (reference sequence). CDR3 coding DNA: TGTGCCAGCAGCCAGGGGTCCAGGACAGGGGGGAACACTGAAGCTTTCTTT. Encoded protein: CASSQGSRTGGNTEAFF.

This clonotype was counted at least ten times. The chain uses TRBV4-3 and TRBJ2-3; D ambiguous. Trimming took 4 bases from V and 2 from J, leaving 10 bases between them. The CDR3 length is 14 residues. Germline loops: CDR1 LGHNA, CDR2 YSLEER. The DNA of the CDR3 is TGCGCCAGCAGCCGCGAAAGCCTCACAGATACGCAGTATTTT. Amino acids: CASSRESLTDTQYF.

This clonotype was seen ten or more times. This CDR3 is CASSPTPGQGRTEAFF. CDR3 coding DNA: TGTGCCAGCAGTCCGACCCCGGGACAGGGGAGGACTGAAGCTTTCTTT. The gene calls are TRBV12-3 or TRBV12-4 and TRBJ1-1, with 10 bases fitting TRBD1. CDR3 length equals 16 residues. V shed 5 bases, J shed 5 bases, and the junction held 11 bases outside the gene matches.

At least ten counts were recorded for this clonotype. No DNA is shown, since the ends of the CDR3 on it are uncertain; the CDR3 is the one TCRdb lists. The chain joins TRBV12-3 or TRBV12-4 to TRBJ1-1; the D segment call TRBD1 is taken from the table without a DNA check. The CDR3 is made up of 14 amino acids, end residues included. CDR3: CASSFSGQGLRAFF.

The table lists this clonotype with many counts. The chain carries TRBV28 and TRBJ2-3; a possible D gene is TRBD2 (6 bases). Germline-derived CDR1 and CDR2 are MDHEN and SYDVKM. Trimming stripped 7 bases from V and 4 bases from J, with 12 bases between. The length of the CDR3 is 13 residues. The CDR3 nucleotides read TGTGCCAGCACCCGGACGGGGGCAGATACGCAGTATTTT. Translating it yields CASTRTGADTQYF.

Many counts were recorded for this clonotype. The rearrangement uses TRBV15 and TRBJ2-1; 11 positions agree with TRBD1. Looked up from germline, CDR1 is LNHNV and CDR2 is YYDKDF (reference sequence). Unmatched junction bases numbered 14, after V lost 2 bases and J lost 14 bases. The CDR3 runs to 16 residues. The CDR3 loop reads CATSRPSDRGRSGKFF. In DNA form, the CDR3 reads TGTGCCACCAGCAGACCGTCGGACAGGGGGCGCAGTGGAAAGTTCTTC.

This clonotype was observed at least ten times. The CDR3, as DNA: TGTGCCAGCAGCTTAGCGGAGCGCAGGGTAATTGGAAAACTGTTTTTT. Its translation: CASSLAERRVIGKLFF. This rearrangement joins TRBV7-8 to TRBJ1-4; D may be TRBD1 (5 bases). This CDR3 contains 16 residues. Germline V gene data show CDR1 as SGHVS and CDR2 as FQNEAQ. V lost 0 bases to trimming and J lost 10 bases, with 18 bases between them.

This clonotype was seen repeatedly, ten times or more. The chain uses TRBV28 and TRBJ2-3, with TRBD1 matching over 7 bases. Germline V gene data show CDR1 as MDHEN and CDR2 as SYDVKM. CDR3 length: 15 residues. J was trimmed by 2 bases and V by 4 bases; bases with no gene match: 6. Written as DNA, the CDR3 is TGTGCCAGCAGTTCCTCAGACAGGGACACAGATACGCAGTATTTT. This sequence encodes CASSSSDRDTDTQYF.